Following are 25 T cell receptor beta chains from one sample sequenced in a study of shared clonotypes between healthy human individuals. The assay was immunoSEQ multiplex PCR, and TCRdb's table has in-frame clones only and misses some. The table lists about 490,000 clones, around 80% of them singletons. The sequenced material came from PBMCs. All receptors derive from a woman aged 40 to 50 in good health. Some clones in this sample may be carry-over from other donors' samples.

Only a few counts were recorded for this clone. The CDR3 DNA follows: TGTGCCAGCAGCTCCTACAGACAGGGGCTCTCTGGAAACACCATATATTTT. Translation gives CASSSYRQGLSGNTIYF. The chain has TRBV5-5 and TRBJ1-3; 8 bases map to TRBD1. The CDR3 loop spans 17 amino acids. Germline CDR1 and CDR2: SGHKS and YYEKEE (reference sequence). The J segment lost 0 bases and the V segment lost 3 bases, leaving 8 bases of the junction unmatched.

The rearrangement joins TRBV19 to TRBJ1-2; 8 bases agree with TRBD1. Germline V CDR1 and CDR2: LNHDA, SQIVND (reference sequence). Trimming at V came to 3 bases and at J to 8 bases, leaving 5 bases not matched to a gene. This CDR3 region has 13 residues. As DNA, the CDR3 is TGTGCCAGTAGTATTCCAGGGGGCTGGGGCTACACCTTC. It is translated as CASSIPGGWGYTF.

In this sample, this clone turned up many times. V gene TRBV6-8 combines with J gene TRBJ2-3; 8 positions agree with TRBD2. CDR1 and CDR2 from the germline V gene are MNHGY and SAAAGT. This CDR3 contains 13 residues. This CDR3 reads CAPSAGGADTQYF. The CDR3 DNA follows: TGTGCTCCCTCGGCGGGAGGCGCAGATACGCAGTATTTT.

The chain employs TRBV2 and TRBJ1-3, with no clear D. The germline V and J ends were trimmed by 3 bases and 0 bases, with 9 bases remaining between them. The CDR3 totals 15 residues. Germline V gene data show CDR1 as SNHLY and CDR2 as FYNNEI. This chain's CDR3 is CASSDDVRSGNTIYF. In nucleotides, the CDR3 is TGTGCCAGCAGTGATGACGTACGCTCTGGAAACACCATATATTTT. Variable domain in full (rest from reference TRBV2 and TRBJ1-3): EPEVTQTPSHQVTQMGQEVILRCVPISNHLYFYWYRQILGQKVEFLVSFYNNEISEKSEIFDDQFSVERPDGSNFTLKIRSTKLEDSAMYFCASSDDVRSGNTIYFGEGSWLTVV.

CDR3: CASRGIAGVSYEQYF. The CDR3 coding sequence is TGTGCCAGCAGGGGAATTGCAGGGGTCTCCTACGAGCAGTACTTC. This chain links TRBV6-1 with TRBJ2-7; D perhaps matches TRBD1 (6 bases). V lost 6 bases and J lost 0, with 15 bases in between. The CDR3 extends over 15 amino acids. Germline V gives CDR1 MNHNS, CDR2 SASEGT.

This chain joins TRBV7-8 and TRBJ1-5; D gene ambiguous. CDR1 and CDR2 (germline): SGHVS, FQNEAQ. The CDR3 has 16 amino acids. V was cut by 5 bases and J by 3 bases, with 17 bases left in between. CDR3 sequence (DNA): TGTGCCAGCAGCCCGCAAATCAGCAGATTCAATCAGCCCCAGCATTTT. Its translation: CASSPQISRFNQPQHF.

This clone was counted a few times. The V call is TRBV7-6, the J call TRBJ2-7; D call uncertain. From germline, CDR1 is SGHVS and CDR2 FNYEAQ. V was clipped by 0 bases and J by 2 bases, with 5 bases between them. There are 13 residues in the CDR3. The CDR3 nucleotides are TGTGCCAGCAGCTTAGCCGTACCCTACGAGCAGTACTTC. This codes for CASSLAVPYEQYF.

The CDR3 DNA follows: TGCGCCAGCAGCCCTCGGACTAGCGGTGACAATGAGCAGTTCTTC. Residues: CASSPRTSGDNEQFF. This chain links TRBV4-1 with TRBJ2-1, with TRBD2 identical over 10 bases. The CDR3 extends over 15 amino acids. V shed 4 bases, J shed 5 bases, and the junction held 5 bases outside the gene matches. Germline V gene lookup returns CDR1 MGHRA and CDR2 YSYEKL.

Of note for this clone: A read error likely explains this, since a far larger clone differs by one base. This chain joins TRBV15 and TRBJ1-2, with unresolved D. Trimming pared 1 base from V and 10 bases from J, leaving 13 bases between. This CDR3 spans 13 amino acids. CDR1 is LNHNV and CDR2 is YYDKDF in the germline V gene (reference sequence). CDR3 protein: CATSRGPLGDYTF. The CDR3 nucleotides read TGTGCCACCAGCAGAGGCCCTCTAGGTGACTACACCTTC.

V usage is TRBV5-6 and J usage is TRBJ1-2, with D perhaps TRBD1 (5 bases). This CDR3 spans 13 amino acids. CDR1 SGHDT and CDR2 YYEEEE come from the germline V gene. V was cut by 4 bases and J by 5 bases, with 12 bases left in between. In DNA, the CDR3 is TGTGCCAGCAGCCTACCGGGACCGTATGGCTACACCTTC. Translating it yields CASSLPGPYGYTF.

The chain carries TRBV5-1 and TRBJ2-7, with a possible D match to TRBD1 (6 bases). Trimming left V 0 bases short and J 1 base short, with 11 bases between. This CDR3 spans 15 amino acids. CDR1 and CDR2 (germline): SGHRS, YFSETQ. CDR3 in DNA: TGCGCCAGCAGCTTGGTTCAGGACAGTTCCTACGAGCAGTACTTC. This encodes CASSLVQDSSYEQYF. The entire variable domain, with the rest obtained from reference TRBV5-1 and TRBJ2-7, is as follows: KAGVTQTPRYLIKTRGQQVTLSCSPISGHRSVSWYQQTPGQGLQFLFEYFSETQRNKGNFPGRFSGRQFSNSRSEMNVSTLELGDSALYLCASSLVQDSSYEQYFGPGTRLTVT.

This chain links TRBV4-2 with TRBJ2-5; 7 positions match TRBD1. The DNA end is a closer match to TRBJ2-7, so the J assignment may be wrong. Per the germline V gene, CDR1 is LGHNA and CDR2 is YNFKEQ. CDR3 length: 16 amino acids. DNA of the CDR3: TGTGCCAGCAGCCAAGAGAGAACAGGGGTTCCCTACGAGCAGTACTTC. It codes for CASSQERTGVPYEQYF.

This clone was recorded a few times. This rearrangement joins TRBV5-1 to TRBJ2-5, with 8 bases aligning to TRBD2. Per the germline V gene, CDR1 is SGHRS and CDR2 is YFSETQ. The CDR3 is 11 residues long. Unmatched junction bases numbered 4, after V lost 4 bases and J lost 11 bases. CDR3 region: CASSAAGEQYF. The DNA for the CDR3 is TGCGCCAGCAGCGCAGCGGGGGAGCAGTACTTC.

The V call is TRBV7-9, the J call TRBJ2-1, with 11 positions matching TRBD1. This CDR3 is built from 14 residues. V gave up 4 bases and J gave up 10 bases; unmatched junction bases: 6. CDR1 is SEHNR and CDR2 is FQNEAQ in the germline V gene (reference sequence). DNA for the CDR3: TGTGCCAGCAGCTCGGGACAGGGGGTGAGAGAGCAGTTCTTC. Its protein product is CASSSGQGVREQFF.

The chain recombines TRBV7-2 with TRBJ2-5, with 8 positions matching TRBD1. CDR3 length equals 15 residues. Germline-derived CDR1 and CDR2 are SGHTA and FQGNSA. V shed 5 bases and J 5 bases; nucleotides not matched to a gene: 10. CDR3 region: CASSETRGRWETQYF. The CDR3 bases are TGTGCCAGCAGCGAAACCAGGGGGCGATGGGAGACCCAGTACTTC.

CDR3 region: CAWSTSGDYNEQFF. CDR3 DNA sequence: TGTGCCTGGAGTACCAGCGGGGATTACAATGAGCAGTTCTTC. V is TRBV30 and J is TRBJ2-1; 7 bases are shared with TRBD2. Germline V gives CDR1 GTSNPN, CDR2 SVGIG (reference sequence). There are 14 residues in the CDR3. V was pared by 2 bases and J by 4 bases, with 5 bases of the junction left unmatched.

The rearrangement links TRBV5-4 to TRBJ2-5; 14 bases are a match to TRBD2. The ends lost 6 bases at V and 5 bases at J; junction bases unmatched: 9. Germline loops: CDR1 SGHNT, CDR2 YYREEE (reference sequence). There are 16 residues in the CDR3. CDR3 amino acids: CASNSGLAGGRETQYF. The CDR3 DNA follows: TGTGCCAGCAACTCCGGACTAGCGGGAGGCAGGGAGACCCAGTACTTC.

This clone was observed a handful of times. With a far larger clone one base away, a read error is the likely cause. The chain joins TRBV30 to TRBJ1-1; maybe TRBD1 (6 bases). This CDR3 has 11 residues. Germline CDR1 is GTSNPN and CDR2 is SVGIG (reference sequence). The CDR3 region is CARRDMTEAFF. CDR3 DNA sequence: TGTGCCCGGAGGGACATGACTGAAGCTTTCTTT.

The rearrangement links TRBV9 to TRBJ1-1; no definite D call. CDR3 length: 14 amino acids. Trimming stripped 0 bases from V and 4 bases from J, with 10 bases between. From germline, CDR1 is SGDLS and CDR2 YYNGEE. The CDR3 DNA reads TGTGCCAGCAGCGTAGAGGGATTGGGCACTGAAGCTTTCTTT. Its translation is CASSVEGLGTEAFF.

The V gene is TRBV27, the J gene TRBJ2-5; the D gene is possibly TRBD1 (6 bases). Trimming cost V 11 bases and J 5 bases, with 21 bases left between them. Germline V gene sequence: CDR1 MNHEY, CDR2 SMNVEV (reference sequence). The CDR3 has 14 amino acids. CDR3 loop: CAAGDIRLGETQYF. Written as DNA, the CDR3 is TGTGCCGCCGGGGACATACGGTTAGGGGAGACCCAGTACTTC.

This clone was seen a few times. The chain is built from TRBV9 and TRBJ2-3; D gene unclear. V gave up 2 bases and J gave up 6 bases, with 10 bases separating them. Germline loops: CDR1 SGDLS, CDR2 YYNGEE. This CDR3 is 13 amino acids long. CDR3 coding DNA: TGTGCCAGCAGCGTGGGTGAAAGGGATACGCAGTATTTT. Protein: CASSVGERDTQYF.

This clone showed up just once. The chain has TRBV28 and TRBJ2-7; the D gene is possibly TRBD2 (5 bases). V was pared by 4 bases and J by 3 bases, with 19 bases between. Germline V lookup: CDR1 MDHEN, CDR2 SYDVKM. The CDR3 runs 16 residues. The CDR3 nucleotides are TGTGCCAGCAGTTATAGCTTTGGAGGAGTAGGCTACGAGCAGTACTTC. It is translated as CASSYSFGGVGYEQYF.

V and J are TRBV11-2 and TRBJ2-7; 7 bases match TRBD1. The length of the CDR3 is 14 residues. Germline V lookup: CDR1 SGHAT, CDR2 FQNNGV. The ends lost 1 base at V and 2 bases at J; junction bases unmatched: 2. CDR3 coding DNA: TGTGCCAGCAGCTTAGGACAGGGTACCTACGAGCAGTACTTC. Residues: CASSLGQGTYEQYF.

This sequence joins TRBV2 and TRBJ2-6; 11 bases are shared with TRBD1. Trimming cost V 4 bases and J 2 bases; bases outside gene matches: 7. The CDR3 spans 18 residues. Germline CDR1 is SNHLY and CDR2 is FYNNEI. As DNA, the CDR3 is TGTGCCAGCAGTGGACGGGACAGGGGGTTTACTGGGGCCAACGTCCTGACTTTC. Translating gives CASSGRDRGFTGANVLTF.

The chain uses TRBV6-5 and TRBJ1-4, with D possibly TRBD1 on 5 matching bases. Germline V CDR1 and CDR2: MNHEY, SVGAGI. The CDR3 loop spans 15 amino acids. The V end was cut by 3 bases, the J end by 7 bases, with 15 bases between. This chain's CDR3 is CASSYYGAEIEKLFF. DNA of the CDR3: TGTGCCAGCAGTTATTACGGGGCGGAGATTGAAAAACTGTTTTTT.